The entry that follows covers one TCR beta chain sequence. The source of the sample is a study of T cell clones after liver transplantation. Study summary: Liver transplant recipients had immunosuppression withdrawal attempted within 2 years. Pre-transplant mixed lymphocyte reactions yielded third-party-reactive TCRbeta sequences as comparators for graft-donor-reactive sequences.

Trimming left V 7 bases short and J 5 bases short, with 12 bases between. This CDR3 has 14 amino acids. CDR1 MNHNS and CDR2 SASEGT come from the germline V gene. Sequencing used immunoSEQ multiplex PCR; TCRdb keeps in-frame clones, though not all of them. The data hold just under 60,000 clones, with approximately 63% observed a single time. The receptor was derived from a human patient who received a liver transplant. The T cells may come from the graft donor. The sample here was CD4+ T cells from blood, taken at the approximately 16-month timepoint. The V and J genes are TRBV6-1 and TRBJ1-6; D uncertain. As DNA, the CDR3 is TGTGCCAGCATTTCGGCCTCTAATAATTCACCCCTCCACTTT. As protein: CASISASNNSPLHF.